Listed below are T cell receptor beta chains from one sample, sequenced in a study of T cell changes during pregnancy in multiple sclerosis. The assay was immunoSEQ multiplex PCR, and TCRdb's table has in-frame clones only and misses some. The table shows about 69,000 clones, with 85% to 95% occurring only once. This specimen consisted of peripheral blood, obtained in the third trimester of pregnancy. These receptors were obtained from a female donor in good health, enrolled as a control in a pregnancy study. The CDR3 runs from the conserved cysteine through the conserved F or W. A D gene is named only where the DNA matches it firmly. For some rows the clone size is stated as once, few or many, or as a class when expanded; others skip it.

TRBV4-1	.	.	TRBJ2-5	14	TGCGCCAGCAGCCTAGGGGCCGGCCAAGAGACCCAGTACTTC	CASSLGAGQETQYF
TRBV18	TRBD2	once	TRBJ2-1	16	TGTGCCAGCTCACCAGCACTAGCGGGTACCAACAATGAGCAGTTCTTC	CASSPALAGTNNEQFF
TRBV28	.	.	TRBJ1-1	15	TGTGCCAGCACACAACCGGGACATGGGAACACTGAAGCTTTCTTT	CASTQPGHGNTEAFF
TRBV7-9	.	.	TRBJ1-5	15	TGTGCCAGCAGCCTAGGGCCCGGGTTCAATCAGCCCCAGCATTTT	CASSLGPGFNQPQHF
TRBV18	TRBD1	.	TRBJ1-2	16	TGTGCCAGCTCACCAAACGAAGGGGGCGCTTGGGATGGCTACACCTTC	CASSPNEGGAWDGYTF
TRBV20-1	.	.	TRBJ1-1	11	TGCAGTGCGTCGGGGAGGACTGAAGCTTTCTTT	CSASGRTEAFF
TRBV5-1	TRBD2	.	TRBJ2-3	15	TGCGCCAGCAGGAGACTAGCGGCTAGCACAGATACGCAGTATTTT	CASRRLAASTDTQYF
TRBV10-3	TRBD1	.	TRBJ1-2	15	TGTGCCATCAGTGACCGGGACGGCAGGGGGGATGGCTACACCTTC	CAISDRDGRGDGYTF
TRBV19	TRBD1	.	TRBJ2-1	14	TGTGCCAGTAGTGACGCGGACAGGTACAATGAGCAGTTCTTC	CASSDADRYNEQFF
TRBV5-4	.	.	TRBJ1-1	12	TGTGCCAGCAGCTTGGATGGACAGGAAGCTTTCTTT	CASSLDGQEAFF
TRBV28	.	.	TRBJ2-3	15	TGTGCCAGCAGTTTATGGGGGGACAAGTCGTCTACGCAGTATTTT	CASSLWGDKSSTQYF
TRBV7-9	TRBD2	.	TRBJ2-5	19	TGTGCCAGCAGCTCCTCCCTACCTAGCGGGGGTGGGGTCCAAGAGACCCAGTACTTC	CASSSSLPSGGGVQETQYF
TRBV6-4	TRBD2	.	TRBJ2-5	17	TGTGCCAGCAGTCCCCTCGGGGCGGGGGGTGTCCAAGAGACCCAGTACTTC	CASSPLGAGGVQETQYF
TRBV9	.	.	TRBJ2-2	15	TGTGCCAGCAGCCCCTTAGACAGGAACACCGGGGAGCTGTTTTTT	CASSPLDRNTGELFF
TRBV5-1	.	.	TRBJ2-7	14	TGCGCCAGCAGGAAGGACAGCAGCTCCTACGAGCAGTACTTC	CASRKDSSSYEQYF
TRBV10-3	.	.	TRBJ2-7	15	TGTGCCATCAGTGAGACGTACAGGGCCTCCTACGAGCAGTACTTC	CAISETYRASYEQYF
TRBV6-5	.	.	TRBJ2-1	13	TGTGCCAGCAAGGTCGTCGGCGGGGATGAGCAGTTCTTC	CASKVVGGDEQFF
TRBV6-5	TRBD1	.	TRBJ2-2	15	TGTGCCAGCAGTTCCGGGACAGGGGGCACCGGGGAGCTGTTTTTT	CASSSGTGGTGELFF
TRBV7-9	TRBD2	.	TRBJ2-3	16	TGTGCCAGCAGCTCTAATCGAGCGGGGGGTTCAGATACGCAGTATTTT	CASSSNRAGGSDTQYF
TRBV7-6	.	.	TRBJ2-1	16	TGTGCCAGCAGCTCCAATATACTTAGACAGTACAATGAGCAGTTCTTC	CASSSNILRQYNEQFF
TRBV11-2	.	.	TRBJ2-4	14	TGTGCCAGCAGCCCGCGCCCAGCCAAAAACATTCAGTACTTC	CASSPRPAKNIQYF
TRBV7-2	.	.	TRBJ2-1	16	TGTGCCAGCAGCTTAGTGGCGGGGAGCTCCTACAATGAGCAGTTCTTC	CASSLVAGSSYNEQFF